The entry below describes one T cell receptor beta chain. Cycle 7 day 1, cycle 4 day 1, and baseline were the timepoints at which blood was sampled. This specimen comes from a study of OX40 agonist ivuxolimab in advanced cancers. Method: immunoSEQ multiplex PCR; TCRdb's copy keeps in-frame clones and lacks some. The repertoire includes around 52,000 clones, 75% to 85% of them detected once, and approximately 3.1% sits in the top ten. This CDR3 spans 17 amino acids. Germline loops: CDR1 PRHDT, CDR2 FYEKMQ (reference sequence). V was cut by 5 bases and J by 6 bases, with 24 bases left in between. The starting material was CD4+ or CD8+ T cells sorted from blood, obtained in a trial of the OX40 agonist ivuxolimab. The chain carries TRBV13 and TRBJ2-3, with unresolved D. This receptor was identified in an adult with an advanced solid tumor such as melanoma, head and neck, liver or kidney cancer. The CDR3 sequence is CASSPGPDWAAADTQYF. CDR3 DNA: TGTGCCAGCAGCCCGGGCCCTGACTGGGCGGCCGCGGATACGCAGTATTTT.